Each of the 9 T cell receptor beta chains below was sequenced from the same sample in a study of blood T cells in healthy people across ages. Combining a sample-barcoded 5' primer with a J-beta primer mix, a second PCR ran for 7 to 11 cycles. MiXCR, run by TCRdb on the 5' RACE reads, gives a single entry per CDR3 protein. Of just under 550,000 distinct CDR3 sequences listed, under 30% are singletons. Separately, the same data were catalogued under a study of T cells of mothers and their children.

The material sequenced was blood. The receptors derive from a boy younger than 18 in good health.

This sequence joins TRBV12-3 or TRBV12-4 and TRBJ2-3, with D perhaps matching TRBD1 (6 bases). Trimming removed 7 bases from V and 5 bases from J, with 16 bases in between. The CDR3 loop spans 14 amino acids. CDR3 coding DNA: TGTGCCAGCACTAAACTGGACAGAGTAGATACGCAGTATTTT. This codes for CASTKLDRVDTQYF.

Remarks on this clonotype: This clone may be a read error of a much larger clone one base away. The genes are TRBV7-9 and TRBJ2-1; 11 nucleotides match TRBD2. Germline V gene sequence: CDR1 SEHNR, CDR2 FQNEAQ (reference sequence). This CDR3 has 15 amino acids. Trimming at V came to 3 bases and at J to 5 bases, leaving 3 bases not matched to a gene. Here the CDR3 DNA reads TGTGCCAGCAGCTTGGGACTAGCGGCCGACAATGAGCAGTTCTTC. Encoded protein: CASSLGLAADNEQFF.

This chain joins TRBV6-1 and TRBJ1-2; D ambiguous. Trimming took 0 bases from V and 8 from J, leaving 25 bases between them. Looked up from germline, CDR1 is MNHNS and CDR2 is SASEGT. This CDR3 has 18 residues. In nucleotides, the CDR3 is TGTGCCAGCAGTGAAGCGCCTCGTCACCGACGGCCCCCCGGCGGCTACACCTTC. This codes for CASSEAPRHRRPPGGYTF.

The CDR3 nucleotides read TGCGCCAGCAGCTTGAACAGGGATGGAGACATTCAGTACTTC. Amino acids: CASSLNRDGDIQYF. The chain uses TRBV5-1 and TRBJ2-4, with D maybe TRBD1 (6 bases). Germline CDR1 reads SGHRS; CDR2 reads YFSETQ. The CDR3 contains 14 residues. The germline V and J ends were trimmed by 1 base and 8 bases, with 13 bases remaining between them.

This chain joins TRBV9 and TRBJ1-3; the match to TRBD1 covers 8 bases. From germline, CDR1 is SGDLS and CDR2 YYNGEE. The ends lost 2 bases at V and 1 base at J; junction bases unmatched: 5. The CDR3 covers 16 residues. The CDR3 DNA reads TGTGCCAGCAGCGTCGACAGGGGTCGGTCTGGAAACACCATATATTTT. Protein product: CASSVDRGRSGNTIYF.

This clonotype has a handful of counts. The chain combines TRBV3-1 with TRBJ2-1; 12 bases line up with TRBD2. V lost 5 bases, J lost 3 bases, and 5 bases stayed unmatched. Looked up from germline, CDR1 is LGHDT and CDR2 is YNNKEL (reference sequence). This CDR3 contains 16 residues. The DNA of the CDR3 is TGTGCCAGCAGCGAAGGACTAGCGGGATTCTACAATGAGCAGTTCTTC. This sequence encodes CASSEGLAGFYNEQFF.

The rearrangement joins TRBV24-1 to TRBJ1-6, with 8 bases lining up with TRBD1. The germline V gene has CDR1 KGHDR and CDR2 SFDVKD. V lost 10 bases, J lost 5 bases, and 6 bases stayed unmatched. This CDR3 has 14 residues. The CDR3 spells CATADRGNNSPLHF. The CDR3 DNA reads as TGTGCCACGGCTGACAGGGGTAATAATTCACCCCTCCACTTT.

The chain couples TRBV28 to TRBJ2-1; D is ambiguous. This CDR3 comprises 13 residues. Trimming removed 5 bases from V and 9 bases from J, with 14 bases in between. Germline V lookup: CDR1 MDHEN, CDR2 SYDVKM. The CDR3 is CASSGQYLFEQFF. The CDR3 DNA is TGTGCCAGCAGTGGTCAGTATTTGTTTGAGCAGTTCTTC.

In nucleotides, the CDR3 is TGCGCCAGCAGCCTAAGGACAGGGGGAAGCGCTGAAGCTTTCTTT. As protein: CASSLRTGGSAEAFF. This chain joins TRBV5-1 and TRBJ1-1; TRBD1 aligns across 10 bases. The CDR3 has 15 residues. V trimming: 4 bases; J trimming: 6 bases; junction bases outside the gene matches: 9. The germline V gene encodes CDR1 SGHRS and CDR2 YFSETQ.